This is a list of T cell receptor beta chains from one sample in a study of blood T cell repertoires in COVID-19. Method: immunoSEQ multiplex PCR; TCRdb's copy keeps in-frame clones and lacks some. The sample yields about 300,000 clones, around nine tenths seen once. Sequencing input: PBMCs or T cells enriched from blood (not recorded which). The receptors were sampled from a woman younger than 35 who had recovered from COVID-19. The CDR3 runs from the conserved cysteine through the conserved F or W. Fields, in order: D gene, clone size, J gene, V gene, CDR3 protein, CDR3 DNA. The D gene is left open where the match is weak. A row's size may be missing; if present it is once, few, many or a size class.

d_call: TRBD2
clone_size: .
j_call: TRBJ2-7
v_call: TRBV7-6
cdr3_aa: CASSRTSGRADEQYF
cdr3_nt: TGTGCCAGCAGCCGAACTAGCGGGAGGGCCGACGAGCAGTACTTC

d_call: TRBD1
clone_size: few
j_call: TRBJ2-7
v_call: TRBV18
cdr3_aa: CASSLSGTGFIEQYF
cdr3_nt: TGTGCCAGCTCACTGAGCGGGACAGGGTTCATCGAGCAGTACTTC

d_call: .
clone_size: few
j_call: TRBJ1-5
v_call: TRBV12-3/TRBV12-4
cdr3_aa: CASSLGEGQPQHF
cdr3_nt: TGTGCCAGCAGTTTAGGGGAGGGTCAGCCCCAGCATTTT

d_call: .
clone_size: .
j_call: TRBJ1-1
v_call: TRBV18
cdr3_aa: CASSPSRGLRAFF
cdr3_nt: TGTGCCAGCTCACCAAGCAGGGGTCTTCGAGCTTTCTTT

d_call: .
clone_size: few
j_call: TRBJ2-1
v_call: TRBV3-1/TRBV3-2
cdr3_aa: CASSQDGNRELSYNEQFF
cdr3_nt: TGTGCCAGCAGCCAAGATGGTAATCGGGAGCTTTCCTACAATGAGCAGTTCTTC

d_call: .
clone_size: .
j_call: TRBJ1-1
v_call: TRBV10-3
cdr3_aa: CAISDDRERTEAFF
cdr3_nt: TGTGCCATCAGTGATGATAGGGAGCGCACTGAAGCTTTCTTT

d_call: .
clone_size: .
j_call: TRBJ1-1
v_call: TRBV21-1
cdr3_aa: CASSKIRENTEAFF
cdr3_nt: TGTGCCAGCAGCAAAATACGGGAGAACACTGAAGCTTTCTTT

d_call: TRBD1
clone_size: .
j_call: TRBJ2-7
v_call: TRBV3-1/TRBV3-2
cdr3_aa: CASSQGTGGLVYEQYF
cdr3_nt: TGTGCCAGCAGCCAGGGGACAGGGGGGCTGGTTTACGAGCAGTACTTC

d_call: TRBD1
clone_size: .
j_call: TRBJ2-7
v_call: TRBV18
cdr3_aa: CASSPPGTAGDEQYF
cdr3_nt: TGTGCCAGCTCACCACCCGGGACAGCCGGGGACGAGCAGTACTTC

d_call: TRBD2
clone_size: .
j_call: TRBJ2-3
v_call: TRBV27
cdr3_aa: CASSSRPGLGFDTQYF
cdr3_nt: TGTGCCAGCAGCTCCCGTCCGGGACTAGGTTTCGATACGCAGTATTTT

d_call: .
clone_size: .
j_call: TRBJ2-7
v_call: TRBV7-2
cdr3_aa: CASSFSPSGIIEQYF
cdr3_nt: TGTGCCAGCAGCTTTAGCCCTTCAGGGATTATCGAGCAGTACTTC

d_call: .
clone_size: .
j_call: TRBJ1-1
v_call: TRBV18
cdr3_aa: CASSPSGIAEAFF
cdr3_nt: TGTGCCAGCTCACCATCGGGTATCGCTGAAGCTTTCTTT

d_call: TRBD1
clone_size: .
j_call: TRBJ1-2
v_call: TRBV19
cdr3_aa: CASSGGQATNYGYTF
cdr3_nt: TGTGCCAGTAGTGGAGGACAGGCGACTAACTATGGCTACACCTTC

d_call: .
clone_size: .
j_call: TRBJ2-3
v_call: TRBV9
cdr3_aa: CASSVGGGATDTQYF
cdr3_nt: TGTGCCAGCAGCGTAGGAGGGGGGGCCACAGATACGCAGTATTTT

d_call: .
clone_size: few
j_call: TRBJ1-5
v_call: TRBV19
cdr3_aa: CACYGGGQPQHF
cdr3_nt: TGTGCCTGCTACGGGGGTGGTCAGCCCCAGCATTTT

d_call: .
clone_size: .
j_call: TRBJ1-6
v_call: TRBV30
cdr3_aa: CAWSVHSSYNSPLHF
cdr3_nt: TGTGCCTGGAGTGTACACAGCTCCTATAATTCACCCCTCCACTTT

d_call: .
clone_size: once
j_call: TRBJ1-1
v_call: TRBV30
cdr3_aa: CAWSLNPGLINTEAFF
cdr3_nt: TGTGCCTGGAGTCTTAACCCGGGACTGATAAACACTGAAGCTTTCTTT

d_call: .
clone_size: once
j_call: TRBJ2-3
v_call: TRBV14
cdr3_aa: CASNFNQGSDTQYF
cdr3_nt: TGTGCCAGCAACTTTAACCAGGGGTCCGATACGCAGTATTTT

d_call: TRBD2
clone_size: .
j_call: TRBJ2-3
v_call: TRBV5-1
cdr3_aa: CASSSGLDLDTQYF
cdr3_nt: TGCGCCAGCAGCTCAGGACTAGACCTAGATACGCAGTATTTT

d_call: .
clone_size: .
j_call: TRBJ2-3
v_call: TRBV4-2
cdr3_aa: CASSPSSSGPGADTQYF
cdr3_nt: TGTGCCAGCAGCCCTTCGTCGAGCGGACCCGGGGCAGATACGCAGTATTTT

d_call: TRBD1
clone_size: .
j_call: TRBJ2-2
v_call: TRBV7-6
cdr3_aa: CASSLPLTGAGITGELFF
cdr3_nt: TGTGCCAGCAGCTTACCTCTGACAGGGGCCGGAATCACCGGGGAGCTGTTTTTT

d_call: .
clone_size: .
j_call: TRBJ1-2
v_call: TRBV30
cdr3_aa: CAWAVGVRGGGYTF
cdr3_nt: TGTGCCTGGGCCGTGGGGGTCCGCGGGGGAGGCTACACCTTC

d_call: TRBD2
clone_size: .
j_call: TRBJ2-3
v_call: TRBV29-1
cdr3_aa: CSVDTGTSGHGRDTQYF
cdr3_nt: TGCAGCGTTGATACCGGGACTAGCGGTCATGGACGAGATACGCAGTATTTT

d_call: TRBD2
clone_size: many
j_call: TRBJ2-2
v_call: TRBV7-9
cdr3_aa: CASSSGTSAMGELFF
cdr3_nt: TGTGCCAGCAGCTCTGGGACTAGCGCCATGGGGGAGCTGTTTTTT

d_call: TRBD1
clone_size: .
j_call: TRBJ1-4
v_call: TRBV19
cdr3_aa: CASTRGQFDEKLFF
cdr3_nt: TGTGCCAGTACCCGGGGACAGTTCGATGAAAAACTGTTTTTT

d_call: .
clone_size: .
j_call: TRBJ2-7
v_call: TRBV11-2
cdr3_aa: CASSSPGGGPYEQYF
cdr3_nt: TGTGCCAGCAGCTCCCCGGGAGGGGGCCCGTACGAGCAGTACTTC

d_call: TRBD2
clone_size: .
j_call: TRBJ2-1
v_call: TRBV7-9
cdr3_aa: CASSLSTSGAYNEQFF
cdr3_nt: TGTGCCAGCAGCTTAAGTACTAGCGGGGCCTACAATGAGCAGTTCTTC

d_call: .
clone_size: .
j_call: TRBJ1-1
v_call: TRBV6-5
cdr3_aa: CASVWNTEAFF
cdr3_nt: TGTGCCAGCGTCTGGAACACTGAAGCTTTCTTT

d_call: .
clone_size: .
j_call: TRBJ1-2
v_call: TRBV28
cdr3_aa: CASSSGLYRAHNYGYTF
cdr3_nt: TGTGCCAGCAGTTCAGGGCTGTACAGGGCTCATAACTATGGCTACACCTTC

d_call: TRBD1
clone_size: .
j_call: TRBJ1-1
v_call: TRBV7-8
cdr3_aa: CASSLRRTGQGPNTEAFF
cdr3_nt: TGTGCCAGCAGCTTGCGGCGGACAGGACAGGGGCCGAACACTGAAGCTTTCTTT

d_call: .
clone_size: .
j_call: TRBJ2-1
v_call: TRBV2
cdr3_aa: CASGEDEQFF
cdr3_nt: TGTGCCAGCGGGGAGGATGAGCAGTTCTTC

d_call: .
clone_size: .
j_call: TRBJ2-2
v_call: TRBV6-2/TRBV6-3
cdr3_aa: CASSYSGGSNTGELFF
cdr3_nt: TGTGCCAGCAGTTACTCTGGGGGCTCGAACACCGGGGAGCTGTTTTTT

d_call: .
clone_size: .
j_call: TRBJ2-1
v_call: TRBV4-3
cdr3_aa: CASSQDWGGAQNEQFF
cdr3_nt: TGCGCCAGCAGCCAAGATTGGGGGGGGGCTCAAAATGAGCAGTTCTTC

d_call: TRBD2
clone_size: .
j_call: TRBJ2-3
v_call: TRBV10-2
cdr3_aa: CASSTAGGLSDTQYF
cdr3_nt: TGCGCCAGCAGTACAGCGGGAGGATTGTCAGATACGCAGTATTTT

d_call: .
clone_size: .
j_call: TRBJ1-2
v_call: TRBV7-2
cdr3_aa: CASSSPYTASHNYGYTF
cdr3_nt: TGTGCCAGCAGCTCTCCTTATACCGCGAGCCATAATTATGGCTACACCTTC

d_call: TRBD1
clone_size: .
j_call: TRBJ1-2
v_call: TRBV15
cdr3_aa: CATSRDKGQGAGYTF
cdr3_nt: TGTGCCACCAGCAGAGATAAGGGACAGGGGGCTGGCTACACCTTC

d_call: .
clone_size: .
j_call: TRBJ1-1
v_call: TRBV9
cdr3_aa: CASSPILGGTEAFF
cdr3_nt: TGTGCCAGCAGCCCGATCCTCGGGGGCACTGAAGCTTTCTTT

d_call: TRBD1
clone_size: .
j_call: TRBJ2-5
v_call: TRBV2
cdr3_aa: CASETGMDETQYF
cdr3_nt: TGTGCCAGCGAGACAGGGATGGATGAGACCCAGTACTTC

d_call: .
clone_size: .
j_call: TRBJ1-1
v_call: TRBV30
cdr3_aa: CAWSGQDWTEAFF
cdr3_nt: TGTGCCTGGAGTGGACAGGACTGGACTGAAGCTTTCTTT

d_call: .
clone_size: .
j_call: TRBJ1-1
v_call: TRBV5-6
cdr3_aa: CASSFGTEAFF
cdr3_nt: TGTGCCAGCAGCTTCGGGACTGAAGCTTTCTTT

d_call: TRBD1
clone_size: .
j_call: TRBJ2-6
v_call: TRBV28
cdr3_aa: CASSPRGQAPGANVLTF
cdr3_nt: TGTGCCAGCAGCCCTAGGGGACAGGCCCCTGGGGCCAACGTCCTGACTTTC

d_call: TRBD1
clone_size: .
j_call: TRBJ1-6
v_call: TRBV27
cdr3_aa: CASSLSGGDNSPLHF
cdr3_nt: TGTGCCAGCAGTTTATCAGGGGGCGATAATTCACCCCTCCACTTT

d_call: .
clone_size: .
j_call: TRBJ2-7
v_call: TRBV19
cdr3_aa: CASSPPSRDEQYF
cdr3_nt: TGTGCCAGTAGTCCACCGTCTCGGGACGAGCAGTACTTC

d_call: .
clone_size: .
j_call: TRBJ2-3
v_call: TRBV3-1/TRBV3-2
cdr3_aa: CASSLPTSGMTDTQYF
cdr3_nt: TGTGCCAGCAGCTTACCGACGTCAGGGATGACAGATACGCAGTATTTT

d_call: TRBD1
clone_size: .
j_call: TRBJ1-2
v_call: TRBV7-8
cdr3_aa: CASSLALRDSSYGYTF
cdr3_nt: TGTGCCAGCAGCTTAGCGCTAAGGGACAGCTCCTATGGCTACACCTTC

d_call: TRBD2
clone_size: once
j_call: TRBJ2-3
v_call: TRBV5-1
cdr3_aa: CASSLLPGRATDTQYF
cdr3_nt: TGCGCCAGCAGCCTCCTTCCGGGGAGGGCGACAGATACGCAGTATTTT

d_call: TRBD2
clone_size: .
j_call: TRBJ2-1
v_call: TRBV28
cdr3_aa: CASSLRLAGYTYNEQFF
cdr3_nt: TGTGCCAGCAGTTTACGACTAGCGGGATATACCTACAATGAGCAGTTCTTC

d_call: .
clone_size: .
j_call: TRBJ1-1
v_call: TRBV10-3
cdr3_aa: CAISESGGLGVTEAFF
cdr3_nt: TGTGCCATCAGTGAGTCCGGGGGGCTTGGTGTCACTGAAGCTTTCTTT

d_call: .
clone_size: .
j_call: TRBJ2-3
v_call: TRBV5-1
cdr3_aa: CASSSQIRADTQYF
cdr3_nt: TGCGCCAGCAGCTCCCAAATCCGGGCAGATACGCAGTATTTT

d_call: .
clone_size: .
j_call: TRBJ1-1
v_call: TRBV19
cdr3_aa: CASSILGAATEAFF
cdr3_nt: TGTGCCAGTAGTATTTTGGGGGCGGCCACTGAAGCTTTCTTT

d_call: TRBD2
clone_size: .
j_call: TRBJ2-1
v_call: TRBV6-1
cdr3_aa: CASSETSGTYNEQFF
cdr3_nt: TGTGCCAGCAGTGAAACTAGCGGGACCTACAATGAGCAGTTCTTC

d_call: TRBD1
clone_size: .
j_call: TRBJ2-2
v_call: TRBV29-1
cdr3_aa: CSVESGQGTGELFF
cdr3_nt: TGCAGCGTTGAAAGTGGACAGGGGACCGGGGAGCTGTTTTTT

d_call: TRBD2
clone_size: .
j_call: TRBJ2-1
v_call: TRBV5-1
cdr3_aa: CASSFPSGGLSYNEQFF
cdr3_nt: TGCGCCAGCAGCTTCCCTAGCGGGGGTCTAAGCTACAATGAGCAGTTCTTC

d_call: TRBD1
clone_size: once
j_call: TRBJ1-5
v_call: TRBV19
cdr3_aa: CASSPRDRGDQPQHF
cdr3_nt: TGTGCCAGTAGTCCCCGGGACAGGGGAGATCAGCCCCAGCATTTT

d_call: TRBD1
clone_size: .
j_call: TRBJ1-1
v_call: TRBV6-2/TRBV6-3
cdr3_aa: CASSYSAGQGNWNTEAFF
cdr3_nt: TGTGCCAGCAGTTACTCTGCGGGACAGGGGAATTGGAACACTGAAGCTTTCTTT

d_call: .
clone_size: .
j_call: TRBJ1-2
v_call: TRBV4-3
cdr3_aa: CASSQEWREENYGYTF
cdr3_nt: TGCGCCAGCAGCCAAGAGTGGAGGGAAGAAAACTATGGCTACACCTTC

d_call: TRBD1
clone_size: .
j_call: TRBJ1-4
v_call: TRBV11-2
cdr3_aa: CASSPGTAKNEKLFF
cdr3_nt: TGTGCCAGCAGCCCTGGGACAGCGAAGAATGAAAAACTGTTTTTT

d_call: .
clone_size: .
j_call: TRBJ2-7
v_call: TRBV7-2
cdr3_aa: CASSLEVGGQYF
cdr3_nt: TGTGCCAGCAGCTTAGAGGTCGGCGGGCAGTACTTC

d_call: TRBD2
clone_size: once
j_call: TRBJ2-3
v_call: TRBV9
cdr3_aa: CASSAVAGGTKPDTQYF
cdr3_nt: TGTGCCAGCAGCGCGGTAGCGGGGGGTACTAAGCCAGATACGCAGTATTTT

d_call: .
clone_size: .
j_call: TRBJ2-7
v_call: TRBV10-1
cdr3_aa: CASSESNPRGQQYF
cdr3_nt: TGCGCCAGCAGTGAGTCGAACCCAAGGGGCCAGCAGTACTTC